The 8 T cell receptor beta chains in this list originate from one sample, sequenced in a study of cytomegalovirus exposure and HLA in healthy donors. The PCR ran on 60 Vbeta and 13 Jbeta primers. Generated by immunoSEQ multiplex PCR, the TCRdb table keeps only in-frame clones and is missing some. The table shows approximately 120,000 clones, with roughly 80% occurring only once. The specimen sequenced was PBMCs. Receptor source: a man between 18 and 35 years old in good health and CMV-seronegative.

The CDR3 here is CASSPTTGGSSGNQPQHF. The CDR3 DNA sequence: TGTGCCAGCAGTCCAACTACAGGGGGCTCATCTGGGAATCAGCCCCAGCATTTT. This chain uses TRBV25-1 with TRBJ1-5; TRBD1 aligns across 9 bases. Germline V gives CDR1 MGHDK, CDR2 SYGVNS. V lost 5 bases, J lost 4 bases, and 15 bases stayed unmatched. The CDR3 runs to 18 residues.

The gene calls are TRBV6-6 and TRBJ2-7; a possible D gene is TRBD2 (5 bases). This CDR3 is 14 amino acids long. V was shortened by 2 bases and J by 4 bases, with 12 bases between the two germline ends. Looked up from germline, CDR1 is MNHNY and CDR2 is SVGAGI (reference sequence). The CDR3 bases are TGTGCCAGCAGTTACGGAGGAGCACCGTACGAGCAGTACTTC. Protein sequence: CASSYGGAPYEQYF.

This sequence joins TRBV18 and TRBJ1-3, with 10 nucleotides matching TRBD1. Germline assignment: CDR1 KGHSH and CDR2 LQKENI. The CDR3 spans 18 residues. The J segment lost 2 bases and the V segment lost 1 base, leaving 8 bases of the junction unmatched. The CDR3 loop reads CASSPLPGQGEPGNTIYF. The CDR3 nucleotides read TGTGCCAGCTCACCACTCCCTGGACAGGGGGAGCCTGGAAACACCATATATTTT.

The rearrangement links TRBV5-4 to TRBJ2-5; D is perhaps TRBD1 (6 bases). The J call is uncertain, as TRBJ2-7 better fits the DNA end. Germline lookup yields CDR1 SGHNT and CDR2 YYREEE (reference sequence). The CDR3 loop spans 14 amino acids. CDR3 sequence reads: CASSEAGVSYEQYF. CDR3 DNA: TGTGCCAGCAGCGAGGCAGGGGTTTCCTACGAGCAGTACTTC.

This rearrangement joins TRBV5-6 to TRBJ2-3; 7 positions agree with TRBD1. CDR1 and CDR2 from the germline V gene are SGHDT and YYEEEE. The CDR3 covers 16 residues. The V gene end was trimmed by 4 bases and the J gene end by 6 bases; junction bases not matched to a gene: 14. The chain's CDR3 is CASSQDRAQTLDTQYF. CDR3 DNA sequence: TGTGCCAGCAGCCAAGACAGGGCCCAAACCTTGGATACGCAGTATTTT.

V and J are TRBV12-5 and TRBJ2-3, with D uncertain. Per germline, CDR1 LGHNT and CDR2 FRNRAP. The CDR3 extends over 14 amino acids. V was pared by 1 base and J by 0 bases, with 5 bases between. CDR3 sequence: CASGLDISTDTQYF. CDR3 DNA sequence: TGTGCTAGTGGTTTGGACATTAGCACAGATACGCAGTATTTT.

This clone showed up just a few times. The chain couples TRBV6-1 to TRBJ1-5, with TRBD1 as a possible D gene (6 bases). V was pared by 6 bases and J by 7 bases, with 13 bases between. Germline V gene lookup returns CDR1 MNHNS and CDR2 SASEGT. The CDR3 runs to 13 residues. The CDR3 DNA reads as TGTGCCAGCAGGTTAACAGGGCCCCAGCCCCAGCATTTT. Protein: CASRLTGPQPQHF.

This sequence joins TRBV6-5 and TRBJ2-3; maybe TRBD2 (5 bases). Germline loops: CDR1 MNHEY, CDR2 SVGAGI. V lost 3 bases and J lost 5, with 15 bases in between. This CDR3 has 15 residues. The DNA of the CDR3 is TGTGCCAGCAGTTATCTCTTAGAGGGAATAGATACGCAGTATTTT. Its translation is CASSYLLEGIDTQYF.